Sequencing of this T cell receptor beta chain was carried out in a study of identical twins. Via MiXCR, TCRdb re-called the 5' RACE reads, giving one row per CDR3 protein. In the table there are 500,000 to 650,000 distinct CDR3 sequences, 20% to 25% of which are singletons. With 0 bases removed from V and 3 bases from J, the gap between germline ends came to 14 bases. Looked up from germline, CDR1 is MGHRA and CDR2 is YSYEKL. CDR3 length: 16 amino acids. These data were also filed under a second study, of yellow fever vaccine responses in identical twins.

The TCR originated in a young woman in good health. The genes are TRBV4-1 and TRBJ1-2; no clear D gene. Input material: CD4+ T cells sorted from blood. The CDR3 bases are TGCGCCAGCAGCCAAGATAACCCAGGAACCTACTATGGCTACACCTTC. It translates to CASSQDNPGTYYGYTF.